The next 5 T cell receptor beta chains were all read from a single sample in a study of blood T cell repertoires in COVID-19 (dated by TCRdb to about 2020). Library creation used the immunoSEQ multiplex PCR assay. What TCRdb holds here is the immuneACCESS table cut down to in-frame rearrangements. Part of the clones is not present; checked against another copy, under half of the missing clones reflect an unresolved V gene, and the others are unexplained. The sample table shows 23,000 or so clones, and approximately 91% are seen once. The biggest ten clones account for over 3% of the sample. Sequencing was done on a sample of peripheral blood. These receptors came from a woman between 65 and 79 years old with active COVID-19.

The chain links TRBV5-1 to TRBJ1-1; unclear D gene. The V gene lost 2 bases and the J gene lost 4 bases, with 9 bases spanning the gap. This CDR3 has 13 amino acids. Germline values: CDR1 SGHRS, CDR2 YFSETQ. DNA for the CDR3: TGCGCCAGCAGCTTCGGTCAGGTCACTGAAGCTTTCTTT. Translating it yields CASSFGQVTEAFF.

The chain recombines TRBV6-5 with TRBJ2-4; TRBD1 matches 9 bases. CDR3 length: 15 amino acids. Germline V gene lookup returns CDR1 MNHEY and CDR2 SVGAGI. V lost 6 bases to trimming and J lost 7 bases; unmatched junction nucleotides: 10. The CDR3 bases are TGTGCCAGCAGACGGGACAGGGATCGGGGGAACATTCAGTACTTC. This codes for CASRRDRDRGNIQYF.

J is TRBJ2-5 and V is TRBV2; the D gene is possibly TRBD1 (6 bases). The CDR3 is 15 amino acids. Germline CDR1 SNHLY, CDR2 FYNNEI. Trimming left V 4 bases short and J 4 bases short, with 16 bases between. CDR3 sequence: CASSAGTRTLETQYF. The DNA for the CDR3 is TGTGCCAGCAGTGCCGGGACAAGAACCCTAGAGACCCAGTACTTC.

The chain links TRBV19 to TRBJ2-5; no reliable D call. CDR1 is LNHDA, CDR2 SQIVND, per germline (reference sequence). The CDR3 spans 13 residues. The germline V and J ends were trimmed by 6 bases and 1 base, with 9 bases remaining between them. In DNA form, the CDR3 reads TGTGCCAGTAGGGGCAGACCCCAAGAGACCCAGTACTTC. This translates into CASRGRPQETQYF. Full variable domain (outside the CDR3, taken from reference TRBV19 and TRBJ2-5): DGGITQSPKYLFRKEGQNVTLSCEQNLNHDAMYWYRQDPGQGLRLIYYSQIVNDFQKGDIAEGYSVSREKKESFPLTVTSAQKNPTAFYLCASRGRPQETQYFGPGTRLLVL.

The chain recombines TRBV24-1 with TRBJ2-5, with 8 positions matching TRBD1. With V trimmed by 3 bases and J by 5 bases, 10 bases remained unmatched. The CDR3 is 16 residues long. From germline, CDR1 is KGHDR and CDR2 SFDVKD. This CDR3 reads CATSDMTGVHRETQYF. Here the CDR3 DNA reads TGTGCCACCAGTGATATGACAGGGGTACACAGGGAGACCCAGTACTTC.